These T cell receptor beta chains were read from a single sample in a study of blood T cell repertoires in COVID-19. Method: immunoSEQ multiplex PCR; TCRdb's copy keeps in-frame clones and lacks some. The sample holds some 96,000 clones, around four fifths seen once. The sample taken for sequencing was peripheral blood. All receptors come from a man between 65 and 79 years old with active or convalescent COVID-19. Each CDR3 is given with its conserved first and last residue. Each record gives: J gene, D gene, clone size, V gene, CDR3 DNA, CDR3 protein. D genes are given only for firm matches. Size is omitted from some rows. Given values are once, few, many or a class for expanded clones.

>TRBJ2-1|TRBD2|NA|TRBV27
TGTGCCAGCAGTCCCCCAGCGGGAGGGTTACCCTACAATGAGCAGTTCTTC
CASSPPAGGLPYNEQFF
>TRBJ1-4|NA|few|TRBV28
TGTGCCAGCAGTGACAGTAATGAAAAACTGTTTTTT
CASSDSNEKLFF
>TRBJ1-5|NA|NA|TRBV5-1
TGCGCCAGCAGCTTGCAGGGTGGCAATCAGCCCCAGCATTTT
CASSLQGGNQPQHF
>TRBJ1-5|NA|NA|TRBV2
TGTGCCAGCAGTGAGGGTAGCGGGAAACAGCCCCAGCATTTT
CASSEGSGKQPQHF
>TRBJ2-2|NA|NA|TRBV6-2/TRBV6-3
TGTGCCAGCAGCCCCGGTGGTTTCGCCGGGGAGCTGTTTTTT
CASSPGGFAGELFF
>TRBJ2-5|TRBD1|NA|TRBV28
TGTGCCAGCATCTTCGGCGGGGCTACAGGGGGTCACCAAGAGACCCAGTACTTC
CASIFGGATGGHQETQYF
>TRBJ1-5|TRBD1|NA|TRBV6-6
TGTGCCAGCACCCGGACAGGGGGGGCTCAGCCCCAGCATTTT
CASTRTGGAQPQHF
>TRBJ2-5|TRBD2|NA|TRBV13
TGTGCCAGCAGCCCCGGGCTAGCGGGGGGGTATTCGGAAGAGACCCAGTACTTC
CASSPGLAGGYSEETQYF
>TRBJ1-2|NA|NA|TRBV24-1
TGTGCCACCAGCAGATACACTAACTATGGCTACACCTTC
CATSRYTNYGYTF
>TRBJ2-7|TRBD2|once|TRBV3-1/TRBV3-2
TGTGCCAGCAGCCAGGGATTTAGGAGGACTAGCGCTTCCTACGAGCAGTACTTC
CASSQGFRRTSASYEQYF
>TRBJ2-1|TRBD1|NA|TRBV5-1
TGCGCCAGCAGCCAAGACAGGGGGCTGAACAATGAGCAGTTCTTC
CASSQDRGLNNEQFF
>TRBJ1-2|TRBD1|NA|TRBV29-1
TGCAGCGTGTCAGGGGGCCGTGGCTACACCTTC
CSVSGGRGYTF
>TRBJ1-4|TRBD1|NA|TRBV18
TGTGCCAGCTCACCACCGGGACAGGGTTATGAAAAACTGTTTTTT
CASSPPGQGYEKLFF
>TRBJ2-5|TRBD1|NA|TRBV28
TGTGCCAGCAGTTTGATAGGGGGCGAGACCCAGTACTTC
CASSLIGGETQYF
>TRBJ1-1|NA|NA|TRBV5-1
TGCGCCAGCAGCTTGTCTGGGTCGGGGAACACTGAAGCTTTCTTT
CASSLSGSGNTEAFF
>TRBJ1-4|NA|NA|TRBV9
TGTGCCAGCAGCGTAGGAGGGGGTGAGGGTGAAAAACTGTTTTTT
CASSVGGGEGEKLFF
>TRBJ1-6|NA|NA|TRBV24-1
TGTGCCACCCAGGACAGAGGAATCTCACCCCTCCACTTT
CATQDRGISPLHF
>TRBJ2-3|NA|NA|TRBV7-9
TGTGCCAGCAGCCTCCAGGCAGCCACAGATACGCAGTATTTT
CASSLQAATDTQYF
>TRBJ2-4|NA|few|TRBV19
TGTGCCAGTAGTAAGGGACTCTTAGCCAAAAACATTCAGTACTTC
CASSKGLLAKNIQYF
>TRBJ2-3|TRBD2|NA|TRBV6-4
TGTGCCAGCAGTGAAGCGGGGGTAGGCGATACGCAGTATTTT
CASSEAGVGDTQYF
>TRBJ1-3|NA|NA|TRBV6-1
TGTGCCAGCAGTGAACGAGGCATCGGAAACACCATATATTTT
CASSERGIGNTIYF
>TRBJ2-3|TRBD2|NA|TRBV7-2
TGTGCCAGCAGCGCGGGACTAGCGGGGGGGCCCCTCGGCACAGATACGCAGTATTTT
CASSAGLAGGPLGTDTQYF
>TRBJ1-1|NA|NA|TRBV15
TGTGCCACCAGCAGTCGGGGGGCGCGGGAAGCTTTCTTT
CATSSRGAREAFF
>TRBJ2-5|NA|few|TRBV5-5
TGTGCCAGCAGCTTAGCCCTAGCCACCCAAGAGACCCAGTACTTC
CASSLALATQETQYF
>TRBJ2-1|NA|NA|TRBV6-2/TRBV6-3
TGTGCCAGCAGCCCAACCCCTTTTCCGGGGGCCTACAATGAGCAGTTCTTC
CASSPTPFPGAYNEQFF
>TRBJ2-5|NA|NA|TRBV2
TGTGCCAGCAGTGTCCGCGCGGGGACCCAGTACTTC
CASSVRAGTQYF
>TRBJ2-6|TRBD2|NA|TRBV5-5
TGTGCCAGCAACCGGGGGGACGGAAGCTCTGGGGCCAACGTCCTGACTTTC
CASNRGDGSSGANVLTF
>TRBJ2-7|NA|NA|TRBV5-8
TGTGCCAGCACCCCTATTACCGGGACATACGGCTACGAGCAGTACTTC
CASTPITGTYGYEQYF
>TRBJ2-6|TRBD1|NA|TRBV2
TGTGCCAGCAGTGAAGGTCCGGGACAGGGTCTCCTCTCTGGGGCCAACGTCCTGACTTTC
CASSEGPGQGLLSGANVLTF
>TRBJ1-2|NA|NA|TRBV18
TGTGCCAGCTCACCACCGGGGCCGGTGAGGGGCTACACCTTC
CASSPPGPVRGYTF
>TRBJ1-5|NA|NA|TRBV5-8
TGTGCCAGCAGCTCCGGAGGCGAACCCCAGCATTTT
CASSSGGEPQHF
>TRBJ1-1|NA|medium-sized|TRBV19
TGTGCCAGTAGTCCCCGACAGATACTTTTTATGAACACTGAAGCTTTCTTT
CASSPRQILFMNTEAFF